This entry is about one TCR beta chain. With V trimmed by 3 bases and J by 3 bases, 7 bases remained unmatched. This CDR3 has 16 amino acids. Germline assignment: CDR1 ENHRY and CDR2 SYGVKD. TCRdb keeps only in-frame clones here, not all; method: immunoSEQ multiplex PCR. The sample includes about 88,000 clones, more than 85% of them seen just once. The data derive from a study of blood T cell repertoires in COVID-19. Across the study: Sites across the United States, Italy and Spain contributed samples from acute and convalescent COVID-19. T cells, B-cell-depleted T cells, or PBMCs provided the cDNA or gDNA that served as material.

The chain recombines TRBV10-3 with TRBJ1-5; 8 nucleotides line up with TRBD1. The specimen sequenced was peripheral blood. This TCR was recovered from a man aged 55 to 70 with acute or convalescent COVID-19. CDR3 sequence: CAISELGQAPNQPQHF. CDR3 nucleotides: TGTGCCATCAGTGAACTGGGACAGGCTCCCAATCAGCCCCAGCATTTT.